One sample yielded the 27 T cell receptor beta chains listed below, sequenced in a study of blood T cell repertoires in COVID-19. The repertoire was sequenced with immunoSEQ multiplex PCR; TCRdb's copy has only in-frame clones and lacks some. This sample has approximately 250,000 clones, with approximately 80% found just once. Sequencing input: peripheral blood. Receptors originate from a woman aged 40 to 50 who had recovered from COVID-19.

The CDR3, as DNA: TGTGCCAGCATCCCGACAGGGGGTCTACGAGAAGCTTTCTTT. It codes for CASIPTGGLREAFF. The chain employs TRBV7-2 and TRBJ1-1; TRBD1 agrees at 9 bases. This CDR3 spans 14 amino acids. CDR1 and CDR2 (germline): SGHTA, FQGNSA. Germline trimming cut 7 bases from V and 8 bases from J; bases unmatched to any gene: 11.

V usage is TRBV6-2 or TRBV6-3 and J usage is TRBJ2-5; D is possibly TRBD2 (6 bases). V lost 4 bases, J lost 4 bases, and 10 bases lay in between. The CDR3 has 13 amino acids. Looked up from germline, CDR1 is MNHEY and CDR2 is SVGEGT. The CDR3, as DNA: TGTGCCAGCAGTTGGGGACTCTCAGAGACCCAGTACTTC. As protein: CASSWGLSETQYF.

The chain has TRBV7-9 and TRBJ2-7, with 9 bases identical to TRBD2. The CDR3 has 17 residues. V gave up 0 bases and J gave up 3 bases; unmatched junction bases: 9. Germline CDR1 SEHNR, CDR2 FQNEAQ (reference sequence). The CDR3 bases are TGTGCCAGCAGCTTAGCCGTGGCAGCGGGGGGCTTCTACGAGCAGTACTTC. As protein: CASSLAVAAGGFYEQYF.

This clone has just a few counts. The chain employs TRBV24-1 and TRBJ1-2; D uncertain. The V and J ends lost 4 bases and 8 bases respectively, with 13 bases between them. The CDR3 sequence is 13 residues long. Germline values: CDR1 KGHDR, CDR2 SFDVKD. The CDR3 sequence is CATSDYKSRGYTF. CDR3 DNA sequence: TGTGCCACCAGTGACTATAAAAGCAGGGGCTACACCTTC.

The V call is TRBV28, the J call TRBJ1-2, with D perhaps TRBD1 (6 bases). V lost 8 bases, J lost 3 bases, and 19 bases lay in between. Germline values: CDR1 MDHEN, CDR2 SYDVKM. This CDR3 has 15 amino acids. The DNA for the CDR3 is TGTGCCAGCCTATTAGGGGGGGCTACCGACTATGGCTACACCTTC. Translated, it gives CASLLGGATDYGYTF.

This clone was seen a few times. The V and J genes are TRBV7-9 and TRBJ2-7, with 7 bases that match TRBD1. Germline V gene lookup returns CDR1 SEHNR and CDR2 FQNEAQ (reference sequence). The CDR3 sequence is 14 residues long. V lost 5 bases to trimming and J lost 6 bases; unmatched junction nucleotides: 10. The CDR3 bases are TGTGCCAGCAGCCTCTCAAACAGACAGGGCGAGCAGTACTTC. Its protein is CASSLSNRQGEQYF.

The CDR3 sequence is CASSPPSGTANTEAFF. In DNA form, the CDR3 reads TGTGCCAGCTCACCACCGTCCGGGACAGCCAACACTGAAGCTTTCTTT. The V call is TRBV18, the J call TRBJ1-1, with 7 positions matching TRBD1. The CDR3 runs to 16 residues. V gave up 0 bases and J gave up 2 bases; unmatched junction bases: 6. The germline CDR1 and CDR2 sequences are KGHSH and LQKENI. The full variable domain, its missing parts supplied by reference TRBV18 and TRBJ1-1, is NAGVMQNPRHLVRRRGQEARLRCSPMKGHSHVYWYRQLPEEGLKFMVYLQKENIIDESGMPKERFSAEFPKEGPSILRIQQVVRGDSAAYFCASSPPSGTANTEAFFGQGTRLTVV.

The sample holds many counts of this clone. The chain recombines TRBV7-6 with TRBJ1-2; 12 bases are shared with TRBD1. CDR3 length equals 16 residues. Germline lookup yields CDR1 SGHVS and CDR2 FNYEAQ. V shed 3 bases, J shed 8 bases, and the junction held 10 bases outside the gene matches. CDR3 residues: CASSFAGTGGLMGYTF. In DNA, the CDR3 is TGTGCCAGCAGCTTTGCCGGGACAGGGGGCTTGATGGGCTACACCTTC.

This chain connects TRBV12-3 or TRBV12-4 to TRBJ1-2; D remains ambiguous. The CDR3 has 13 residues. V lost 5 bases and J 4 bases, leaving 11 bases between the germline ends. The CDR3 loop reads CASSHGKSYGYTF. CDR3 DNA sequence: TGTGCCAGCAGTCACGGGAAGTCCTATGGCTACACCTTC.

As for this clone: Other DNA sequences in the sample encode the same CDR3. The rearrangement uses TRBV28 and TRBJ2-7; D remains ambiguous. Looked up from germline, CDR1 is MDHEN and CDR2 is SYDVKM. The CDR3 extends over 12 amino acids. V was shortened by 3 bases and J by 3 bases, with 6 bases between the two germline ends. The CDR3 loop reads CASSLSGYEQYF. The CDR3 DNA is TGTGCCAGCAGTTTGTCCGGCTACGAGCAGTACTTC.

This clone was counted once. For the CDR3, the DNA is TGTGCCAGCAGTTTATGGGGGTCAGGGGTTGGAAACACCATATATTTT. Amino acids: CASSLWGSGVGNTIYF. V usage is TRBV28 and J usage is TRBJ1-3, with a tentative D call TRBD1 (6 bases). Trimming removed 0 bases from V and 3 bases from J, with 12 bases in between. CDR3 length: 16 residues. Germline V gives CDR1 MDHEN, CDR2 SYDVKM.

This clone was found once. The rearrangement links TRBV6-5 to TRBJ1-5, with 8 positions matching TRBD1. Germline CDR1 and CDR2: MNHEY and SVGAGI. Trimming removed 4 bases from V and 3 bases from J; junction bases left unmatched: 8. The CDR3 is 16 amino acids. The CDR3 nucleotides read TGTGCCAGCAGTTCCTTAGGACAGGGCGACAATCAGCCCCAGCATTTT. Protein: CASSSLGQGDNQPQHF.

The CDR3 DNA reads TGTGCCAGTAAGGGGGAATGGACAGATACGCAGTATTTT. It translates to CASKGEWTDTQYF. The V and J genes are TRBV19 and TRBJ2-3; tentatively, D is TRBD1 (6 bases). This CDR3 comprises 13 residues. The V and J ends lost 7 bases and 3 bases respectively, with 11 bases between them. Looked up from germline, CDR1 is LNHDA and CDR2 is SQIVND (reference sequence).

This chain joins TRBV6-5 and TRBJ2-5; D not certain. Germline CDR1 MNHEY, CDR2 SVGAGI. This CDR3 has 13 residues. V was cut by 9 bases and J by 2 bases, with 13 bases left in between. The CDR3 DNA follows: TGTGCCAGTAGCTTTTCACGTCAAGAGACCCAGTACTTC. Translating it yields CASSFSRQETQYF.

This clone was found a few times. The chain is built from TRBV6-5 and TRBJ2-3; D is ambiguous. CDR3 size: 13 residues. Trimming stripped 5 bases from V and 4 bases from J, with 10 bases between. The germline V gene encodes CDR1 MNHEY and CDR2 SVGAGI. The CDR3 is CASSPTSADTQYF. The CDR3 DNA is TGTGCCAGCAGTCCCACATCCGCAGATACGCAGTATTTT.

V and J are TRBV2 and TRBJ2-2; 10 bases agree with TRBD1. Trimming removed 5 bases from V and 7 bases from J; junction bases left unmatched: 13. Germline-derived CDR1 and CDR2 are SNHLY and FYNNEI. CDR3 length: 17 residues. DNA of the CDR3: TGTGCCAGCAGTATGCGGACAGGGGGGCGGGTGAGCGGGGAGCTGTTTTTT. It is translated as CASSMRTGGRVSGELFF.

The chain combines TRBV25-1 with TRBJ1-5, with D hard to call. The V end was cut by 6 bases, the J end by 1 base, with 10 bases between. Germline V gene lookup returns CDR1 MGHDK and CDR2 SYGVNS. The CDR3 spans 14 residues. The CDR3 sequence: CASSGGPSNQPQHF. CDR3 DNA sequence: TGTGCCAGCAGCGGAGGCCCGAGCAATCAGCCCCAGCATTTT.

The count of this clone is one. The rearrangement uses TRBV30 and TRBJ2-3; D remains ambiguous. Germline V gene data show CDR1 as GTSNPN and CDR2 as SVGIG (reference sequence). The CDR3 contains 13 residues. V gave up 1 base and J gave up 0 bases, with 5 bases separating them. Here the CDR3 reads CAWSGTSTDTQYF. CDR3 DNA sequence: TGTGCCTGGAGTGGTACTAGCACAGATACGCAGTATTTT.

This rearrangement joins TRBV6-5 to TRBJ2-3, with 8 bases that match TRBD1. The J segment lost 0 bases and the V segment lost 5 bases, leaving 1 base of the junction unmatched. Per germline, CDR1 MNHEY and CDR2 SVGAGI. The length of the CDR3 is 14 residues. The CDR3: CASSTGGSTDTQYF. The CDR3 coding sequence is TGTGCCAGCAGTACAGGGGGAAGCACAGATACGCAGTATTTT.

This chain connects TRBV9 to TRBJ2-7; D possibly corresponds to TRBD1 (6 bases). Trimming cost V 3 bases and J 1 base, with 11 bases left between them. Germline loops: CDR1 SGDLS, CDR2 YYNGEE. This CDR3 region has 14 residues. The CDR3 loop is CASSESGVSYEQYF. The DNA of the CDR3 is TGTGCCAGCAGCGAATCAGGGGTGTCCTACGAGCAGTACTTC.

This chain uses TRBV28 with TRBJ2-7; 7 bases agree with TRBD2. Germline assignment: CDR1 MDHEN and CDR2 SYDVKM. The CDR3 is 15 amino acids. Trimming at V came to 2 bases and at J to 5 bases, leaving 9 bases not matched to a gene. The chain's CDR3 is CASSLTSGGTDEQYF. As DNA, the CDR3 is TGTGCCAGCAGTTTAACGTCCGGGGGGACTGACGAGCAGTACTTC. Full variable domain (outside the CDR3, taken from reference TRBV28 and TRBJ2-7): DVKVTQSSRYLVKRTGEKVFLECVQDMDHENMFWYRQDPGLGLRLIYFSYDVKMKEKGDIPEGYSVSREKKERFSLILESASTNQTSMYLCASSLTSGGTDEQYFGPGTRLTVT.

The chain couples TRBV5-4 to TRBJ2-1; 11 nucleotides line up with TRBD2. This CDR3 region has 16 residues. Germline V gene lookup returns CDR1 SGHNT and CDR2 YYREEE (reference sequence). Losses at the gene ends were 4 bases for V and 2 bases for J; bases not matched to a gene: 5. CDR3 nucleotide sequence: TGTGCCAGCAGCCAAATTAGCGGGGGGGCCTACAATGAGCAGTTCTTC. Encoded protein: CASSQISGGAYNEQFF.

In this sample, this clone turned up once. This chain uses TRBV2 with TRBJ1-6; 12 nucleotides align to TRBD1. The CDR3 is 18 residues long. Looked up from germline, CDR1 is SNHLY and CDR2 is FYNNEI. Unmatched junction bases numbered 17, after V lost 10 bases and J lost 7 bases. Here the CDR3 reads CAIPRGQGAETRNSPLHF. Here the CDR3 DNA reads TGTGCCATCCCACGGGGACAGGGGGCAGAGACGAGGAATTCACCCCTCCACTTT.

The V and J genes are TRBV4-3 and TRBJ2-1; the match to TRBD2 covers 9 bases. CDR1 LGHNA and CDR2 YSLEER come from the germline V gene. The length of the CDR3 is 15 residues. V lost 3 bases, J lost 4 bases, and 4 bases stayed unmatched. CDR3 sequence reads: CASSHGGGAYNEQFF. In nucleotides, the CDR3 is TGCGCCAGCAGCCATGGCGGGGGGGCTTACAATGAGCAGTTCTTC.

This chain connects TRBV6-6 to TRBJ2-7; 8 bases align to TRBD1. The junction had 5 bases not matched to a gene; V was cut back by 2 bases and J by 5 bases. The germline gives CDR1 MNHNY, CDR2 SVGAGI (reference sequence). This CDR3 is 14 amino acids long. The CDR3 DNA sequence: TGTGCCAGCAGTTACACGGACAGGGTCCACGAGCAGTACTTC. It encodes CASSYTDRVHEQYF.

V is TRBV5-1 and J is TRBJ1-1; TRBD1 matches at 7 bases. The junction had 5 bases not matched to a gene; V was cut back by 3 bases and J by 3 bases. The CDR3 loop spans 14 amino acids. Per germline, CDR1 SGHRS and CDR2 YFSETQ. CDR3 residues: CASSSGTGDTEAFF. The CDR3 nucleotides are TGCGCCAGCAGCTCAGGCACAGGGGACACTGAAGCTTTCTTT.

V gene TRBV7-6 combines with J gene TRBJ1-1, with D maybe TRBD1 (5 bases). V was trimmed by 3 bases and J by 6 bases, leaving 14 bases between them. The CDR3 has 14 amino acids. CDR1 is SGHVS, CDR2 FNYEAQ, per germline. CDR3 bases: TGTGCCAGCAGCTTGGGGGGAGAGCTGGCTGAAGCTTTCTTT. This codes for CASSLGGELAEAFF.